This entry lists 28 T cell receptor beta chains sequenced from one sample in a study of T cell responses to AZD1222 COVID-19 vaccine. Produced via immunoSEQ multiplex PCR; TCRdb's table is partial and in-frame only. The sample has 150,000 or so clones, approximately 90% seen once. The sequences come from peripheral blood, collected 28 days after the second AZD1222 dose. The receptors were sampled from an adult who received the AZD1222 COVID-19 vaccine.

This chain connects TRBV5-1 to TRBJ2-2; TRBD2 matches 8 bases. This CDR3 region has 14 residues. With V trimmed by 0 bases and J by 5 bases, 0 bases remained unmatched. In germline, CDR1 is SGHRS, CDR2 YFSETQ. CDR3 protein: CASSLGLATGELFF. The CDR3 nucleotides are TGCGCCAGCAGCTTGGGACTAGCGACCGGGGAGCTGTTTTTT.

The genes are TRBV5-1 and TRBJ2-1; weak D call: TRBD1 (5 bases). Germline assignment: CDR1 SGHRS and CDR2 YFSETQ. The CDR3 has 14 residues. Trimming cost V 5 bases and J 0 bases, with 9 bases left between them. CDR3 loop: CASSKGPSYNEQFF. The CDR3 nucleotides are TGCGCCAGCAGTAAGGGGCCCTCCTACAATGAGCAGTTCTTC. The complete variable domain, with remaining parts taken from reference TRBV5-1 and TRBJ2-1, reads KAGVTQTPRYLIKTRGQQVTLSCSPISGHRSVSWYQQTPGQGLQFLFEYFSETQRNKGNFPGRFSGRQFSNSRSEMNVSTLELGDSALYLCASSKGPSYNEQFFGPGTRLTVL.

The rearrangement uses TRBV9 and TRBJ1-2; D remains ambiguous. This CDR3 is built from 14 residues. Germline V lookup: CDR1 SGDLS, CDR2 YYNGEE. V was trimmed by 0 bases and J by 4 bases, leaving 10 bases between them. The CDR3: CASSVEPRSYGYTF. The CDR3 DNA reads TGTGCCAGCAGCGTAGAGCCAAGGAGCTATGGCTACACCTTC.

This clone was recorded only once. The V and J genes are TRBV9 and TRBJ1-6, with 9 bases aligning to TRBD1. The CDR3 covers 15 residues. With V trimmed by 0 bases and J by 9 bases, 4 bases remained unmatched. Germline V lookup: CDR1 SGDLS, CDR2 YYNGEE. The CDR3 nucleotides are TGTGCCAGCAGCGTAGCCGGGACAGGGACTTCACCCCTCCACTTT. It encodes CASSVAGTGTSPLHF.

The chain joins TRBV25-1 to TRBJ2-5; perhaps TRBD2 as D (5 bases). The CDR3 totals 13 residues. The V end was cut by 8 bases, the J end by 2 bases, with 12 bases between. CDR1 and CDR2 from the germline V gene are MGHDK and SYGVNS. CDR3 bases: TGTGCCAGCCCCTCACGGAGGCAAGAGACCCAGTACTTC. This sequence encodes CASPSRRQETQYF. The whole variable domain, filled in from reference TRBV25-1 and TRBJ2-5, reads EADIYQTPRYLVIGTGKKITLECSQTMGHDKMYWYQQDPGMELHLIHYSYGVNSTEKGDLSSESTVSRIRTEHFPLTLESARPSHTSQYLCASPSRRQETQYFGPGTRLLVL.

This clone appeared once. This sequence joins TRBV5-4 and TRBJ1-1; D gene uncertain. Looked up from germline, CDR1 is SGHNT and CDR2 is YYREEE (reference sequence). V lost 3 bases and J 7 bases, leaving 10 bases between the germline ends. The length of the CDR3 is 12 residues. CDR3 sequence reads: CASSSTGREAFF. In DNA, the CDR3 is TGTGCCAGCAGCTCGACCGGCCGTGAAGCTTTCTTT.

The chain carries TRBV18 and TRBJ1-3; 8 bases are shared with TRBD1. J was trimmed by 3 bases and V by 3 bases; bases with no gene match: 4. CDR3 length equals 15 residues. Per germline, CDR1 KGHSH and CDR2 LQKENI. CDR3 sequence reads: CASSPQGAHGNTIYF. CDR3 nucleotides: TGTGCCAGCTCACCTCAGGGGGCCCATGGAAACACCATATATTTT.

The rearrangement uses TRBV7-2 and TRBJ2-1, with D tentatively TRBD1 (5 bases). Trimming shortened V by 3 bases and J by 4 bases, and 7 bases separated the two germline ends. CDR1 is SGHTA and CDR2 is FQGNSA in the germline V gene. The CDR3 has 13 amino acids. The CDR3 region is CASSLDNYNEQFF. The CDR3 region has the DNA TGTGCCAGCAGCTTGGACAATTACAATGAGCAGTTCTTC.

This chain uses TRBV29-1 with TRBJ2-7, with 7 bases fitting TRBD1. Germline loops: CDR1 SQVTM, CDR2 ANQGSEA. Trimming at V came to 0 bases and at J to 1 base, leaving 9 bases not matched to a gene. This CDR3 is 16 amino acids long. The CDR3 loop is CSVEDSQGNPSYEQYF. The CDR3 region has the DNA TGCAGCGTTGAAGATTCACAGGGGAACCCTTCCTACGAGCAGTACTTC.

The V gene is TRBV5-4, the J gene TRBJ1-2; tentatively, D is TRBD1 (5 bases). V was pared by 4 bases and J by 8 bases, with 21 bases between. The CDR3 is 15 residues long. CDR1 and CDR2 from the germline V gene are SGHNT and YYREEE (reference sequence). DNA for the CDR3: TGTGCCAGCAGCCCATTGACAGAACCCATCTCCGGCTACACCTTC. Translation: CASSPLTEPISGYTF.

This clone was counted a single time. The chain links TRBV7-9 to TRBJ2-7; the D gene could be TRBD1 or TRBD2 (6 bases each). Looked up from germline, CDR1 is SEHNR and CDR2 is FQNEAQ (reference sequence). This CDR3 has 14 amino acids. V lost 4 bases, J lost 3 bases, and 13 bases lay in between. The CDR3 sequence: CASSYWTAGYEQYF. The CDR3 bases are TGTGCCAGCAGCTACTGGACAGCGGGCTACGAGCAGTACTTC.

The chain's CDR3 is CASSESGSSDTQYF. In DNA form, the CDR3 reads TGTGCCAGCAGTGAATCGGGTAGTTCGGATACGCAGTATTTT. The V gene is TRBV6-1, the J gene TRBJ2-3; D ambiguous. Deletions cut 2 bases from V and 6 bases from J, with 12 bases between. CDR3 size: 14 residues. CDR1 and CDR2 (germline): MNHNS, SASEGT.

J is TRBJ1-3 and V is TRBV19, with D unclear. Trimming shortened V by 0 bases and J by 1 base, and 7 bases separated the two germline ends. The germline V gene encodes CDR1 LNHDA and CDR2 SQIVND (reference sequence). This CDR3 spans 15 amino acids. The CDR3 DNA follows: TGTGCCAGTAGTATAGACAGACGGTCTGGAAACACCATATATTTT. Translated: CASSIDRRSGNTIYF.

The chain carries TRBV7-2 and TRBJ1-5; D not resolved. The CDR3 runs to 15 residues. V was shortened by 5 bases and J by 7 bases, with 18 bases between the two germline ends. Germline CDR1 SGHTA, CDR2 FQGNSA. This CDR3 is CASSLPGPLGQPQHF. The DNA for the CDR3 is TGTGCCAGCAGCCTACCGGGCCCCCTTGGGCAGCCCCAGCATTTT.

The chain is built from TRBV24-1 and TRBJ2-1; 7 bases are a match to TRBD1. V was clipped by 4 bases and J by 6 bases; unmatched bases: 8. Germline-derived CDR1 and CDR2 are KGHDR and SFDVKD. The CDR3 contains 15 residues. The CDR3 loop reads CATSDRGKGSNEQFF. As DNA, the CDR3 is TGTGCCACCAGTGACAGGGGGAAGGGGTCCAATGAGCAGTTCTTC.

The V gene is TRBV28, the J gene TRBJ1-1, with TRBD1 identical over 9 bases. The CDR3 consists of 13 residues. The germline CDR1 and CDR2 sequences are MDHEN and SYDVKM. J was trimmed by 4 bases and V by 8 bases; bases with no gene match: 5. This chain's CDR3 is CASRGTGFTEAFF. The CDR3 DNA is TGTGCCAGCCGGGGGACAGGGTTCACTGAAGCTTTCTTT.

The genes are TRBV14 and TRBJ1-2, with D tentatively TRBD1 (5 bases). V was cut by 1 base and J by 2 bases, with 20 bases left in between. The CDR3 runs 18 residues. In germline, CDR1 is SGHDN, CDR2 FVKESK. CDR3 amino acids: CASSQGVGGIRENYGYTF. CDR3 DNA sequence: TGTGCCAGCAGCCAAGGGGTGGGCGGAATCAGGGAAAACTATGGCTACACCTTC. The entire variable domain, with the rest obtained from reference TRBV14 and TRBJ1-2, is as follows: EAGVTQFPSHSVIEKGQTVTLRCDPISGHDNLYWYRRVMGKEIKFLLHFVKESKQDESGMPNNRFLAERTGGTYSTLKVQPAELEDSGVYFCASSQGVGGIRENYGYTFGSGTRLTVV.

This clone was picked up one time. The chain carries TRBV7-2 and TRBJ2-1; TRBD1 aligns across 8 bases. This CDR3 is 15 amino acids long. With 2 bases clipped from V and 3 bases from J, the junction kept 3 bases outside the gene matches. Germline-derived CDR1 and CDR2 are SGHTA and FQGNSA. CDR3 amino acids: CASSLQGADYNEQFF. CDR3 DNA: TGTGCCAGCAGCTTACAGGGGGCGGACTACAATGAGCAGTTCTTC.

The V call is TRBV5-1, the J call TRBJ2-2, with TRBD2 as a possible D gene (5 bases). The germline V and J ends were trimmed by 4 bases and 6 bases, with 22 bases remaining between them. The CDR3 has 17 amino acids. Germline V gene data show CDR1 as SGHRS and CDR2 as YFSETQ. The CDR3 here is CASSPQLFGSSSGELFF. The CDR3 bases are TGCGCCAGCAGCCCTCAACTTTTCGGGTCTAGCTCCGGGGAGCTGTTTTTT. Complete variable domain (other parts from reference TRBV5-1 and TRBJ2-2): KAGVTQTPRYLIKTRGQQVTLSCSPISGHRSVSWYQQTPGQGLQFLFEYFSETQRNKGNFPGRFSGRQFSNSRSEMNVSTLELGDSALYLCASSPQLFGSSSGELFFGEGSRLTVL.

J is TRBJ1-1 and V is TRBV5-5; D gene unclear. V lost 0 bases and J 0 bases, leaving 21 bases between the germline ends. From germline, CDR1 is SGHKS and CDR2 YYEKEE (reference sequence). The CDR3 has 19 amino acids. The CDR3 protein is CASSLVGHSLGRMNTEAFF. CDR3 DNA: TGTGCCAGCAGCTTGGTAGGGCATTCATTGGGCCGAATGAACACTGAAGCTTTCTTT.

The gene calls are TRBV19 and TRBJ1-4; 8 nucleotides line up with TRBD1. CDR3 length: 14 residues. CDR1 is LNHDA and CDR2 is SQIVND in the germline V gene (reference sequence). J lost 4 bases, V lost 7 bases, and 5 bases had no gene match. The CDR3 region has the DNA TGTGCCAGTATGGAGGGACAGGTTAATGAAAAACTGTTTTTT. Protein product: CASMEGQVNEKLFF.

The genes are TRBV15 and TRBJ1-1, with D possibly matching TRBD1 (5 bases). V lost 4 bases and J 1 base, leaving 10 bases between the germline ends. The CDR3 is 14 residues long. Germline V gene sequence: CDR1 LNHNV, CDR2 YYDKDF (reference sequence). The DNA for the CDR3 is TGTGCCACCAGCATAGGACACCAGAACACTGAAGCTTTCTTT. It codes for CATSIGHQNTEAFF.

This chain connects TRBV2 to TRBJ2-7, with D maybe TRBD1 (6 bases). The V and J ends lost 5 bases and 3 bases respectively, with 11 bases between them. The CDR3 spans 13 residues. Germline V gene data show CDR1 as SNHLY and CDR2 as FYNNEI. CDR3 in DNA: TGTGCCAGCAGTTCTCAGGGGAACTACGAGCAGTACTTC. As protein: CASSSQGNYEQYF. Variable domain in full (rest from reference TRBV2 and TRBJ2-7): EPEVTQTPSHQVTQMGQEVILRCVPISNHLYFYWYRQILGQKVEFLVSFYNNEISEKSEIFDDQFSVERPDGSNFTLKIRSTKLEDSAMYFCASSSQGNYEQYFGPGTRLTVT.

For this clone: The sample contains more than one DNA sequence encoding this CDR3. The chain is built from TRBV29-1 and TRBJ1-2; TRBD1 is a possible D gene (5 bases). V lost 4 bases, J lost 2 bases, and 8 bases lay in between. The CDR3 runs 12 residues. Germline CDR1 and CDR2: SQVTM and ANQGSEA. The CDR3 DNA reads as TGCAGCGTTGTCACAGGCAACTATGGCTACACCTTC. This translates into CSVVTGNYGYTF.

The gene calls are TRBV11-2 and TRBJ1-1; D unresolved. The CDR3 is 11 residues long. V was cut by 5 bases and J by 2 bases, with 3 bases left in between. The germline V gene has CDR1 SGHAT and CDR2 FQNNGV. The CDR3 bases are TGTGCCAGCAGCCATAACACTGAAGCTTTCTTT. As protein: CASSHNTEAFF.

Worth noting for this clone: The germline gene is not matched at one end of the junction; a read error may be the cause. J is TRBJ2-1 and V is TRBV7-8; 13 positions match TRBD2. This CDR3 spans 18 amino acids. Per germline, CDR1 SGHVS and CDR2 FQNEAQ. CDR3 in amino acids: CASSLVLAGGISHNEQFF. The CDR3 DNA reads TGTGCCAGCAGCTTAGTACTAGCGGGAGGGATCTCCCACAATGAGCAGTTCTTC.

This clone has more than one count but fewer than ten. This chain connects TRBV5-1 to TRBJ2-1, with D tentatively TRBD2 (6 bases). The CDR3 is made up of 17 amino acids. CDR1 and CDR2 from the germline V gene are SGHRS and YFSETQ. The V gene lost 0 bases and the J gene lost 1 base, with 14 bases spanning the gap. This chain's CDR3 is CASSLVLRDRSYNEQFF. Written as DNA, the CDR3 is TGCGCCAGCAGCTTGGTTTTGCGGGATCGTTCCTACAATGAGCAGTTCTTC.

This chain joins TRBV3-1 (or the pseudogene TRBV3-2) and TRBJ2-1; D gene ambiguous. V lost 0 bases and J 5 bases, leaving 17 bases between the germline ends. The CDR3 contains 17 residues. Germline V CDR1 and CDR2: LGHDT, YNNKEL (reference sequence). The CDR3 bases are TGTGCCAGCAGCCAAGATCGGTCCGGTGGTCTAAACAATGAGCAGTTCTTC. Translation: CASSQDRSGGLNNEQFF.